These 7 T cell receptor beta chains came from one sample sequenced in a study of beta chain features in type 1 diabetes. Overall study results and limits: Type 1 diabetes patients had TCRB CDR3s that were shorter (moderately but significantly so) in all four CD4+ subsets.

All of the isolated RNA was reverse transcribed, so expressed TCRB transcripts were sequenced. Data came from immunoSEQ multiplex PCR; TCRdb stores just in-frame clones and leaves some out. The sample has over 150,000 clones, around 8% seen once. These TCRs' antigens remain unknown. The sequencing input was central memory CD4+ T cells from blood. The source of these receptors is a woman in her thirties or forties with type 1 diabetes.

This clone has ten or more counts. The rearrangement joins TRBV14 to TRBJ2-2; D is ambiguous. Between the trimmed V and J ends, which lost 2 bases and 4 bases, there was a span of 11 bases. Germline values: CDR1 SGHDN, CDR2 FVKESK. This CDR3 spans 15 amino acids. CDR3 sequence (DNA): TGTGCCAGCAGCCAACCGGGTCGGCGCACCGGGGAGCTGTTTTTT. Encoded protein: CASSQPGRRTGELFF.

This clone was counted only a few times. The rearrangement uses TRBV5-1 and TRBJ2-7; D not certain. Germline CDR1 and CDR2: SGHRS and YFSETQ. V lost 0 bases and J lost 7, with 8 bases in between. CDR3 length equals 12 residues. CDR3 loop: CASSLGQLEQYF. The DNA for the CDR3 is TGCGCCAGCAGCTTGGGACAACTGGAGCAGTACTTC.

The table lists this clone with a few counts. This sequence joins TRBV7-9 and TRBJ1-1, with 8 bases matching TRBD1. This CDR3 is built from 14 residues. Per the germline V gene, CDR1 is SEHNR and CDR2 is FQNEAQ (reference sequence). Trimming removed 10 bases from V and 1 base from J; junction bases left unmatched: 8. The DNA of the CDR3 is TGTGCCACAATGCTGGGACAGGCGAACACTGAAGCTTTCTTT. This encodes CATMLGQANTEAFF. The full variable domain, completed using reference TRBV7-9 and TRBJ1-1, is DTGVSQNPRHKITKRGQNVTFRCDPISEHNRLYWYRQTLGQGPEFLTYFQNEAQLEKSRLLSDRFSAERPKGSFSTLEIQRTEQGDSAMYLCATMLGQANTEAFFGQGTRLTVV.

The table lists this clone with a few counts. The gene calls are TRBV28 and TRBJ2-5; D possibly corresponds to TRBD1 (6 bases). Germline-derived CDR1 and CDR2 are MDHEN and SYDVKM. Trimming took 3 bases from V and 5 from J, leaving 16 bases between them. CDR3 length: 15 amino acids. DNA of the CDR3: TGTGCCAGCAGTTTCGGACCTACAGGGAGTGAGACCCAGTACTTC. This codes for CASSFGPTGSETQYF.

This clone was counted a few times. Its ends do not fully match the called genes, so a read error is possible. This chain links TRBV29-1 with TRBJ1-1; 7 positions match TRBD1. The CDR3 loop spans 11 amino acids. Germline lookup yields CDR1 SQVTM and CDR2 ANQGSEA. For the CDR3, the DNA is TGCAGCTTTGACAGGGACACTGAAGCTTTCTTT. Translated: CSFDRDTEAFF.

V and J are TRBV19 and TRBJ2-1, with TRBD1 matching 7 bases. With V trimmed by 4 bases and J by 5 bases, 11 bases remained unmatched. Germline CDR1 LNHDA, CDR2 SQIVND (reference sequence). This CDR3 region has 16 residues. The CDR3 sequence is CASSRKGTARNNEQFF. The CDR3 DNA is TGTGCCAGTAGTAGGAAAGGGACAGCGCGCAACAATGAGCAGTTCTTC.

This clone was counted at least ten times. CDR3 coding DNA: TGCAGCGTTGCCACGCAGGGTAACACTGAAGCTTTCTTT. It is translated as CSVATQGNTEAFF. The chain couples TRBV29-1 to TRBJ1-1; TRBD1 might be the D (5 bases). The CDR3 is made up of 13 amino acids. Trimming left V 4 bases short and J 2 bases short, with 11 bases between. In germline, CDR1 is SQVTM, CDR2 ANQGSEA.